A selection of T cell receptor beta chains follows, all from one sample in a study of control samples from healthy donors and cancer patients. TCRdb keeps only in-frame clones here, not all; method: immunoSEQ multiplex PCR. The sample holds more than 150,000 clones, roughly 91% seen once. Material: blood. The receptor set was obtained from a man between 18 and 35 years old in good health. Each CDR3 is given with its conserved first and last residue. A D gene is named only where the DNA matches it firmly. Not every row has a clone size; where given, it reads once, few, many or a size class.

>NA|TRBD2|TRBV6-2/TRBV6-3|TRBJ2-7
TGTGCCAGCAGTTCGGGGCGATCTAGCGGGTCCTACGAGCAGTACTTC
CASSSGRSSGSYEQYF
>NA|NA|TRBV4-1|TRBJ2-5
TGCGCCAGCAGCCAATCGGGGATATGGGAGACCCAGTACTTC
CASSQSGIWETQYF
>few|NA|TRBV3-1/TRBV3-2|TRBJ1-5
TGTGCCAGCAGCCAAGGCTGGGCCAGGGGATGGTCCCAGCATTTT
CASSQGWARGWSQHF
>once|TRBD1|TRBV19|TRBJ2-3
TGTGCCAGTACCACCGACAGGGCCAACACAGATACGCAGTATTTT
CASTTDRANTDTQYF
>once|NA|TRBV2|TRBJ1-1
TGTGCCAGCAGTGAGGGCGTAAACACTGAAGCTTTCTTT
CASSEGVNTEAFF
>NA|TRBD1|TRBV6-5|TRBJ1-1
TGTGCCAGCAGTTTTCCAGGGGGCGGGACTGAAGCTTTCTTT
CASSFPGGGTEAFF
>NA|NA|TRBV4-1|TRBJ1-2
TGCGCCAGCAGCCAAGGGCGGCCGTTTGTGACCTTC
CASSQGRPFVTF
>NA|NA|TRBV12-5|TRBJ2-7
TGTGCTAGTGGTTTGGTACCCAACCGTTACGAGCAGTACTTC
CASGLVPNRYEQYF
>NA|TRBD1|TRBV18|TRBJ2-2
TGTGCCAGCTCACCCGGGACAGCGAACACCGGGGAGCTGTTTTTT
CASSPGTANTGELFF
>NA|NA|TRBV28|TRBJ1-6
TGTGCCAGCAGTTTGGTAGATTCACCCCTCCACTTT
CASSLVDSPLHF
>once|TRBD1|TRBV5-1|TRBJ1-1
TGCGCCAGCAGCCTCGGACAGGGGTGGCTGAACACTGAAGCTTTCTTT
CASSLGQGWLNTEAFF
>NA|TRBD1|TRBV18|TRBJ1-2
TGTGCCAGCTCGCGGACAGGGTTCGATGGCTACACCTTC
CASSRTGFDGYTF
>NA|TRBD1|TRBV19|TRBJ2-6
TGTGCCAGTAGACCTGGGACAGGTAGCTCTGGGGCCAACGTCCTGACTTTC
CASRPGTGSSGANVLTF
>NA|NA|TRBV2|TRBJ1-5
TGTGCCAGCACCGACAGTTATAGCAATCAGCCCCAGCATTTT
CASTDSYSNQPQHF
>NA|NA|TRBV4-1|TRBJ2-5
TGCGCCAGCAGCCCGGACTGGAGCGGGGAGACCCAGTACTTC
CASSPDWSGETQYF
>NA|NA|TRBV12-5|TRBJ1-1
TGTGCTAGTGGTTTGGTAACCAGTATGAACACTGAAGCTTTCTTT
CASGLVTSMNTEAFF
>NA|TRBD1|TRBV25-1|TRBJ2-2
TGTGCCAGTGGCCCGGGACAGGGGAACACCGGGGAGCTGTTTTTT
CASGPGQGNTGELFF
>NA|TRBD1|TRBV23-1|TRBJ2-1
TGCGCCAGCAGTCAATGGGGCGGGGACAGGGACAATGAGCAGTTCTTC
CASSQWGGDRDNEQFF
>NA|TRBD1|TRBV10-3|TRBJ1-1
TGTGCCATCGGGGCCGGGACAGAGCTTATGAACACTGAAGCTTTCTTT
CAIGAGTELMNTEAFF
>NA|NA|TRBV2|TRBJ2-2
TGTGCCAGCAGTGTCACTAGCTCCAGACGCGGGGAGCTGTTTTTT
CASSVTSSRRGELFF
>NA|TRBD1|TRBV29-1|TRBJ1-6
TGCAGCGGGGACAGACTTAATTCACCCCTCCACTTT
CSGDRLNSPLHF
>NA|TRBD1|TRBV4-1|TRBJ2-5
TGCGCCAGCAGCCAAGATAGGCCAGGGGGAGAGACCCAGTACTTC
CASSQDRPGGETQYF
>NA|NA|TRBV18|TRBJ1-1
TGTGCCAGCTCACCTACCAAGAACACTGAAGCTTTCTTT
CASSPTKNTEAFF
>NA|NA|TRBV27|TRBJ1-5
TGTGCCAGCAGTTTATGGGACGGCCGGAATCAGCCCCAGCATTTT
CASSLWDGRNQPQHF
>NA|NA|TRBV27|TRBJ1-6
TGTGCCAGCAGTTTGAGCTCCTATAATTCACCCCTCCACTTT
CASSLSSYNSPLHF
>NA|TRBD1|TRBV5-1|TRBJ2-3
TGCGCCAGCAGCTTGGGGACAGGGTTCCGTATGTCAGATACGCAGTATTTT
CASSLGTGFRMSDTQYF
>NA|TRBD2|TRBV11-2|TRBJ2-1
TGTGCCAGCGAATTGCATGCCGCCGCGGGAGGTAACAATGAGCAGTTCTTC
CASELHAAAGGNNEQFF
>NA|NA|TRBV5-6|TRBJ2-1
TGTGCCAGCAGCCCTTCTGGCTATCTCAATGAGCAGTTCTTC
CASSPSGYLNEQFF
>NA|NA|TRBV6-5|TRBJ1-5
TGTGCCAGCAAAGGATGGGGCTCGGGTCAGCCCCAGCATTTT
CASKGWGSGQPQHF
>NA|TRBD2|TRBV19|TRBJ2-1
TGTGCCAGTAGTGAGGCTAGCGGGGGGTATTCGGGTGAGCAGTTCTTC
CASSEASGGYSGEQFF
>NA|NA|TRBV24-1|TRBJ2-2
TGTGCCCCCGTAACCGATCTCGGAGCTTTAGCGGACACCGGGGAGCTGTTTTTT
CAPVTDLGALADTGELFF
>NA|NA|TRBV5-6|TRBJ1-2
TGTGCCAGCAGTTACCAGGGAGGATACGGCTACACCTTC
CASSYQGGYGYTF
>NA|TRBD2|TRBV2|TRBJ2-7
TGTGCCAGCTCTGGCGGGACTAACTACGAGCAGTACTTC
CASSGGTNYEQYF
>once|TRBD1|TRBV9|TRBJ2-7
TGTGCCAGCAGCGTAGGATGGGGACAGGGGGAAGGGGAGCAGTACTTC
CASSVGWGQGEGEQYF
>NA|TRBD1|TRBV24-1|TRBJ2-7
TGTGCCACCAGGAGACAGGGGATGCACTACGAGCAGTACTTC
CATRRQGMHYEQYF
>NA|TRBD2|TRBV3-1/TRBV3-2|TRBJ2-3
TGTGCCAGCAGCCAAGTAACCGGCGGGGGGAAGGATACGCAGTATTTT
CASSQVTGGGKDTQYF
>NA|NA|TRBV25-1|TRBJ1-4
TGTGCCAGCAGTGAAGCTGTCTATGGCAGCAGTAATGAAAAACTGTTTTTT
CASSEAVYGSSNEKLFF
>NA|TRBD1|TRBV9|TRBJ1-2
TGTGCCAGCAGCGTAAGCCATTACACGACAGGGTCCTATGGCTACACCTTC
CASSVSHYTTGSYGYTF
>NA|NA|TRBV25-1|TRBJ2-5
TGTGCCAGCAGGCAAAATCAGGGAGGATTGGAGACCCAGTACTTC
CASRQNQGGLETQYF
>NA|NA|TRBV6-2/TRBV6-3|TRBJ2-6
TGTGCCAGCAGTTACTCCAACGCCGGACTGGGAGCCTCTGGGGCCAACGTCCTGACTTTC
CASSYSNAGLGASGANVLTF
>NA|NA|TRBV10-2|TRBJ2-5
TGCGCCAGCACGCTAGCGAGTAGTGAGACCCAGTACTTC
CASTLASSETQYF
>NA|TRBD2|TRBV7-8|TRBJ2-7
TGTGCCAGCAGCTCTAGCCCCTCACTAGCGGGGGGCCCTAGCTCCTACGAGCAGTACTTC
CASSSSPSLAGGPSSYEQYF
>NA|TRBD1|TRBV2|TRBJ1-1
TGTGCCAGGAGGGGACAGATGAACACTGAAGCTTTCTTT
CARRGQMNTEAFF
>NA|TRBD1|TRBV6-5|TRBJ1-1
TGTGCCAGCAGTCTGACAGGGTCGGACACTGAAGCTTTCTTT
CASSLTGSDTEAFF
>NA|NA|TRBV7-3|TRBJ1-1
TGTGCCAGCAGCTTAAATGGCGGCAACACTGAAGCTTTCTTT
CASSLNGGNTEAFF
>NA|NA|TRBV21-1|TRBJ2-7
TGTGCCAGCAGCAAAAGGAAACGACTAGTGTTTGAGTCCTACGAGCAGTACTTC
CASSKRKRLVFESYEQYF
>NA|NA|TRBV6-1|TRBJ1-5
TGTGCCAGCAGTGAGGAGTTTCGAGTTAGTCAGCCCCAGCATTTT
CASSEEFRVSQPQHF
>NA|NA|TRBV5-1|TRBJ2-5
TGCGCCAGCAGCTTGGCCCTGACTAGTGGGGAGACCCAGTACTTC
CASSLALTSGETQYF
>NA|NA|TRBV9|TRBJ1-5
TGTGCCAGCAGCGAGACAGATTATCAGCCCCAGCATTTT
CASSETDYQPQHF
>NA|NA|TRBV29-1|TRBJ2-3
TGCAGCGCCCCGCGGGGATCTAGCACAGATACGCAGTATTTT
CSAPRGSSTDTQYF
>NA|TRBD1|TRBV27|TRBJ1-1
TGTGCCAGCAGTTTACGGGACAGAAGGAACACTGAAGCTTTCTTT
CASSLRDRRNTEAFF
>NA|TRBD1|TRBV6-5|TRBJ2-7
TGTGCCAGCAGGCTGGGACAGACCTACGAGCAGTACTTC
CASRLGQTYEQYF
>NA|TRBD1|TRBV24-1|TRBJ1-3
TGTGCCACCAGTGATTCCGACTCCAGGACAGGGGACGGAAACACCATATATTTT
CATSDSDSRTGDGNTIYF
>NA|NA|TRBV5-6|TRBJ1-4
TGTGCCAGCAGCTTGTTGAGGGGGGCTAATGAAAAACTGTTTTTT
CASSLLRGANEKLFF
>NA|TRBD2|TRBV6-1|TRBJ2-3
TGTGCCAGCAGTGGGTGGCCGGGACTAGCGGGGCTATCCCATGGAGATACGCAGTATTTT
CASSGWPGLAGLSHGDTQYF
>NA|NA|TRBV28|TRBJ1-2
TGTGCCAGCACCCGTGGGGGGGTGGGTGGCTACACCTTC
CASTRGGVGGYTF
>NA|TRBD2|TRBV10-1|TRBJ2-3
TGCGCCAGCAGTGAGTCATTCACGGGGGGGTTCTTCGGCGGTACGCAGTATTTT
CASSESFTGGFFGGTQYF
>once|NA|TRBV5-6|TRBJ1-5
TGTGCCAGCAGCTTGGACGGAAATCAGCCCCAGCATTTT
CASSLDGNQPQHF